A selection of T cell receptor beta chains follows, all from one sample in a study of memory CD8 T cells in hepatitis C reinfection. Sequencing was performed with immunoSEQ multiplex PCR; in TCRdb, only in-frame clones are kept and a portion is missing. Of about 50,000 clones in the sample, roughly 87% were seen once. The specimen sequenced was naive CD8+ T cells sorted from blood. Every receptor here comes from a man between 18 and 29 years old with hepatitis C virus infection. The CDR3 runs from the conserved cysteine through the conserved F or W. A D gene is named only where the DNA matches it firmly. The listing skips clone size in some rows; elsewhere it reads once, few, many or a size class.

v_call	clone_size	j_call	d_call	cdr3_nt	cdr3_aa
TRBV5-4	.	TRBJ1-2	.	TGTGCCAGCAGCTTTAGGGGCGCGGTCTATGGCTACACCTTC	CASSFRGAVYGYTF
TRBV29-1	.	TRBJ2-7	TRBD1	TGCAGCGTTGTTACAGGGGTAAGGGAGCAGTACTTC	CSVVTGVREQYF
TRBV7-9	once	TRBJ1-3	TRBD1	TGTGCCAGCAGCCCCGGGACAGCCGAATGGTCTGGAAACACCATATATTTT	CASSPGTAEWSGNTIYF
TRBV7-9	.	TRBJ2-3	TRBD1	TGTGCCAGCAGCTCTAGGGGAACAGGGGGCTTTAGTACAGATACGCAGTATTTT	CASSSRGTGGFSTDTQYF
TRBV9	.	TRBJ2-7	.	TGTGCCAGCAGCGGTCGGGACAATTTCTACGAGCAGTACTTC	CASSGRDNFYEQYF
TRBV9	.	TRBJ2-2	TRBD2	TGTGCCAGCAGCGTGACGGGAGGGTCCCCGGAGGAGCTGTTTTTT	CASSVTGGSPEELFF
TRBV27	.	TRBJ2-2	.	TGTGCCAGCACTTTAGGGCTAAACACCGGGGAGCTGTTTTTT	CASTLGLNTGELFF
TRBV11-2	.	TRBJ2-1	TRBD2	TGTGCCAGCAGCCCCGTCGGGACTAGCTGGGTATACAATGAGCAGTTCTTC	CASSPVGTSWVYNEQFF
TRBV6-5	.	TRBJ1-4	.	TGTGCCAGCAGTGAGTGGGCTACTAATGAAAAACTGTTTTTT	CASSEWATNEKLFF
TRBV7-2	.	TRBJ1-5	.	TGTGCCAGCAGCTTATTAGGGGATTCTGGGATCAATCAGCCCCAGCATTTT	CASSLLGDSGINQPQHF
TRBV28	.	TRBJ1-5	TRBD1	TGTGCCGGGTCGGGACAGGGGGGACAGCCCCAGCATTTT	CAGSGQGGQPQHF
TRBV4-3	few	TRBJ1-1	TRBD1	TGCGCCAGCAGCCCGGACCAGGGGGCATACACTGAAGCTTTCTTT	CASSPDQGAYTEAFF
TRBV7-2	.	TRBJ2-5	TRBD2	TGTGCCAGCAGCCCGTTCATCCTAGCGGGGGGAATTGAGACCCAGTACTTC	CASSPFILAGGIETQYF
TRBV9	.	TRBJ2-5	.	TGTGCCAGCAGCGAGGGGGGGTGGATGGAGGAGACCCAGTACTTC	CASSEGGWMEETQYF
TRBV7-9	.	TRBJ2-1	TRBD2	TGTGCCAGCAGCCTCGTTACTAGCGGGTACAATGAGCAGTTCTTC	CASSLVTSGYNEQFF
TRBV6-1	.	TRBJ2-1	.	TGTGCCAGCAATAGACTAGAAGATAACAATGAGCAGTTCTTC	CASNRLEDNNEQFF
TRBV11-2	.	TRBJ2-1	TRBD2	TGTGCCAGCAGCTTAGACCCCACTAGCGGGCGTCACAATGAGCAGTTCTTC	CASSLDPTSGRHNEQFF
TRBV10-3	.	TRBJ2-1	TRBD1	TGTGCCATCGGGTTGCCGGGACAGCTTTACAATGAGCAGTTCTTC	CAIGLPGQLYNEQFF
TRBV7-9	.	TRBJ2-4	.	TGTGCCAGCAGCTTAGACAGGGTGGAGACCAAAAACATTCAGTACTTC	CASSLDRVETKNIQYF
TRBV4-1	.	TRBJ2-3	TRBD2	TGCGCCAGCAGCCAAGATTTACTAGCGGGAGGGCCGGGGCGCACAGATACGCAGTATTTT	CASSQDLLAGGPGRTDTQYF
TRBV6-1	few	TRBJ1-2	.	TGTGCCAGCAGGGGGCCCCTTTACTATGGCTACACCTTC	CASRGPLYYGYTF
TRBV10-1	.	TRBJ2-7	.	TGCGCCAGCAGTGAAGCCGCGACCTACGAGCAGTACTTC	CASSEAATYEQYF
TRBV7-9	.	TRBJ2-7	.	TGTGCCAGCAGCCGAGGGTCCTACGAGCAGTACTTC	CASSRGSYEQYF
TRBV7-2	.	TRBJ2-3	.	TGTGCCAGCAGCTCCGGACTTTCAGATACGCAGTATTTT	CASSSGLSDTQYF
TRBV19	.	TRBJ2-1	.	TGTGCCAGTAGTGTTACAGCCAGCTCCTACAATGAGCAGTTCTTC	CASSVTASSYNEQFF
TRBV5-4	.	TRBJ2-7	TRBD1	TGTGCCAGCAGCACGCGACAGGGGGCCTACGAGCAGTACTTC	CASSTRQGAYEQYF
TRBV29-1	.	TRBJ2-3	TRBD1	TGCAGCGCCCGCACAGGGGGCACAGATACGCAGTATTTT	CSARTGGTDTQYF
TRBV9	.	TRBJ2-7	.	TGTGCCAGCAGCGGAGGGGGAAGCTCCTACGAGCAGTACTTC	CASSGGGSSYEQYF
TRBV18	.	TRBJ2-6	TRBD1	TGTGCCAGCTCAGCGTGGACAGGTTCTGGGGCCAACGTCCTGACTTTC	CASSAWTGSGANVLTF
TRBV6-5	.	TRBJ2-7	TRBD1	TGTGCCAGCAGTTACGCAGGGGGCTCCTACGAGCAGTACTTC	CASSYAGGSYEQYF
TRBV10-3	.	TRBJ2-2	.	TGTGCCATCACTGATACGAACACCGGGGAGCTGTTTTTT	CAITDTNTGELFF
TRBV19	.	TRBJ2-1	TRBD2	TGTGCCAGTAGTATAACCAGCGGGGGGCCAGGTGAGCAGTTCTTC	CASSITSGGPGEQFF
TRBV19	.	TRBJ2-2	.	TGTGCCACCCGACTGGGGACTCGTGACACCGGGGAGCTGTTTTTT	CATRLGTRDTGELFF
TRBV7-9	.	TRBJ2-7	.	TGTGCCAGCAGCTCTAATTACGAGCAGTACTTC	CASSSNYEQYF
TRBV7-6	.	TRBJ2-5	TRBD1	TGTGCCAGCAGCTCCCCGGGACAGGGGGGAGCTAGGACCCAGTACTTC	CASSSPGQGGARTQYF
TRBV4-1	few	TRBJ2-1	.	TGCGCCAGCTCTAGGACTATAACGGATGAGCAGTTCTTC	CASSRTITDEQFF
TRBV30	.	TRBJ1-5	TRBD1	TGTGCCTGGAGTCCGGCGACAGGGGAACAGCCCCAGCATTTT	CAWSPATGEQPQHF
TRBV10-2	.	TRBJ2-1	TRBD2	TGCGCCAGCAGTAGCGGGAGGGCCGACAATGAGCAGTTCTTC	CASSSGRADNEQFF
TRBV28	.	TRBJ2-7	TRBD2	TGTGCCAGCAGTCGGGACCCGGGGGGCGAGCAGTACTTC	CASSRDPGGEQYF
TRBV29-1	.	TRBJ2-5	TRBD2	TGCAGCGTTGAACTAGCGGGGGCCCAAGAGACCCAGTACTTC	CSVELAGAQETQYF
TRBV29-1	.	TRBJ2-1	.	TGCAGCGTTGGACCCCCGAGAGCGCCCTACAATGAGCAGTTCTTC	CSVGPPRAPYNEQFF
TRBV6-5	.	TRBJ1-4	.	TGTGCCAGCACCCGATCCGGGGGGTCTAATGAAAAACTGTTTTTT	CASTRSGGSNEKLFF
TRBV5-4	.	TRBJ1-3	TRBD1	TGTGCCAGCAGCTTGGAGGGCGACAGGGCCTCTGGAAACACCATATATTTT	CASSLEGDRASGNTIYF
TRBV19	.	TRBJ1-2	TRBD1	TGTGCCAGTAGTCTTGACAGGGGTAACTATGGCTACACCTTC	CASSLDRGNYGYTF
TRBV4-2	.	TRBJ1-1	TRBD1	TGTGCCAGCAGCTCGGGACAGGGGGAAGCTGAAGCTTTCTTT	CASSSGQGEAEAFF
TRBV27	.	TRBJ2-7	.	TGTGCCAGCAGTCTGGCTAGCTCCTACGAGCAGTACTTC	CASSLASSYEQYF
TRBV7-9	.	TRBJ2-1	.	TGTGCCAGCAGCTGGTACCCACGGGGTGGTTCCTACAATGAGCAGTTCTTC	CASSWYPRGGSYNEQFF
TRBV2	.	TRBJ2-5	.	TGTGCCAGCAGAGAGACAGGGAGGGAGACCCAGTACTTC	CASRETGRETQYF
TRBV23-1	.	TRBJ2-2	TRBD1	TGCGCCAGCAGCCGATACCGGACAGGGATAGGCACCGGGGAGCTGTTTTTT	CASSRYRTGIGTGELFF
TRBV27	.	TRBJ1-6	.	TGTGCCAGCAGGCCTGGACAGACGAATTCACCCCTCCACTTT	CASRPGQTNSPLHF
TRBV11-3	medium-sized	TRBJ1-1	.	TGTGCCAGCAGCCCGACAGGGAACACTGAAGCTTTCTTT	CASSPTGNTEAFF
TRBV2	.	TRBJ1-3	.	TGTGCCAGCAGTGATGGGGCTCCCCTCTCTGGAAACACCATATATTTT	CASSDGAPLSGNTIYF